These 27 T cell receptor beta chains came from one sample sequenced in a study of cytomegalovirus exposure and HLA in healthy donors (dated by TCRdb to 2015 to 2018). Library construction relied on the immunoSEQ multiplex PCR assay. For the multiplex PCR, a mixture combining 60 forward primers for TCR Vbeta segments and 13 reverse primers for TCR Jbeta segments was used. Sourced from immuneACCESS, this table was stored by TCRdb with only in-frame sequences that have V and J called. A share of the clones is absent; for the studies checked, an unresolved V gene accounts for under half, and the remainder has no known explanation. The sample table shows about 160,000 clones, and approximately 80% are seen once. In total, the top ten clones hold about 3.8% of the sample. Material: PBMCs. These receptors were obtained from a man aged 30-40 years in good health and CMV-seropositive.

The chain joins TRBV14 to TRBJ2-2; 9 nucleotides line up with TRBD2. CDR3 length: 15 amino acids. In germline, CDR1 is SGHDN, CDR2 FVKESK. The trim removed 3 bases at V and 5 bases at J, leaving 4 bases unmatched. DNA of the CDR3: TGTGCCAGCAGCCAGGGCCTAGCGGGGACCGGGGAGCTGTTTTTT. The encoded protein is CASSQGLAGTGELFF.

This chain joins TRBV11-2 and TRBJ2-3; 7 bases line up with TRBD2. Germline values: CDR1 SGHAT, CDR2 FQNNGV. The CDR3 has 14 residues. The ends lost 5 bases at V and 5 bases at J; junction bases unmatched: 7. The CDR3 is CASSTWGGGDTQYF. The CDR3 region has the DNA TGTGCCAGCAGCACCTGGGGCGGGGGAGATACGCAGTATTTT.

The rearrangement joins TRBV28 to TRBJ2-3; a weak D match, TRBD2 (6 bases). From germline, CDR1 is MDHEN and CDR2 SYDVKM. V was trimmed by 5 bases and J by 6 bases, leaving 12 bases between them. The CDR3 spans 13 residues. This chain's CDR3 is CASSIVSGDTQYF. As DNA, the CDR3 is TGTGCCAGCAGTATAGTCAGCGGGGATACGCAGTATTTT.

Points on this clone: This same CDR3 is encoded by further DNA sequences in the sample. The rearrangement uses TRBV7-9 and TRBJ2-3, with D perhaps TRBD2 (7 bases). Germline loops: CDR1 SEHNR, CDR2 FQNEAQ (reference sequence). Between the trimmed V and J ends, which lost 3 bases and 1 base, there was a span of 11 bases. This CDR3 contains 15 residues. The chain's CDR3 is CASSLGGGGTDTQYF. CDR3 DNA: TGTGCCAGCAGCTTGGGAGGGGGGGGCACAGATACGCAGTATTTT.

DNA for the CDR3: TGTGCCAGCATGCTGGGGGGAACTGGGGCCAACGTCCTGACTTTC. Translating it yields CASMLGGTGANVLTF. The chain links TRBV6-1 to TRBJ2-6; D is perhaps TRBD2 (6 bases). The CDR3 consists of 15 residues. V lost 7 bases, J lost 2 bases, and 12 bases lay in between. Germline lookup yields CDR1 MNHNS and CDR2 SASEGT.

V and J are TRBV28 and TRBJ1-5; 9 bases are a match to TRBD1. Germline V gene sequence: CDR1 MDHEN, CDR2 SYDVKM. The V gene end was trimmed by 2 bases and the J gene end by 4 bases; junction bases not matched to a gene: 3. CDR3 size: 15 residues. CDR3 loop: CASSLDRGGNQPQHF. The DNA for the CDR3 is TGTGCCAGCAGTTTAGACAGGGGGGGAAATCAGCCCCAGCATTTT.

The chain uses TRBV5-1 and TRBJ2-5; TRBD2 matches at 15 bases. V trimming: 2 bases; J trimming: 5 bases; junction bases outside the gene matches: 1. Per germline, CDR1 SGHRS and CDR2 YFSETQ. This CDR3 is built from 15 residues. CDR3 amino acids: CASSFGTSGGETQYF. The CDR3 DNA sequence: TGCGCCAGCAGCTTCGGGACTAGCGGGGGGGAGACCCAGTACTTC. The whole variable domain, filled in from reference TRBV5-1 and TRBJ2-5, reads KAGVTQTPRYLIKTRGQQVTLSCSPISGHRSVSWYQQTPGQGLQFLFEYFSETQRNKGNFPGRFSGRQFSNSRSEMNVSTLELGDSALYLCASSFGTSGGETQYFGPGTRLLVL.

V usage is TRBV28 and J usage is TRBJ2-2; 9 bases line up with TRBD1. The CDR3 has 14 residues. The ends lost 7 bases at V and 4 bases at J; junction bases unmatched: 4. Per germline, CDR1 MDHEN and CDR2 SYDVKM. For the CDR3, the DNA is TGTGCCAGCAATGCACAGGGGGCCACCGGGGAGCTGTTTTTT. This gives the protein CASNAQGATGELFF.

V is TRBV6-4 and J is TRBJ1-1, with TRBD1 matching 7 bases. Germline trimming cut 4 bases from V and 3 bases from J; bases unmatched to any gene: 11. This CDR3 is 16 amino acids long. Germline lookup yields CDR1 MRHNA and CDR2 SNTAGT. CDR3 bases: TGTGCCAGCAGTGCCTCTTGGGGTCAGGGGGACACTGAAGCTTTCTTT. The encoded protein is CASSASWGQGDTEAFF.

This clone was picked up a small number of times. J is TRBJ2-3 and V is TRBV28; 9 bases fit TRBD2. The CDR3 totals 14 residues. J was trimmed by 6 bases and V by 6 bases; bases with no gene match: 7. Germline CDR1 is MDHEN and CDR2 is SYDVKM. The CDR3 sequence: CASRKRGALDTQYF. CDR3 sequence (DNA): TGTGCCAGCAGAAAGCGGGGGGCCCTTGATACGCAGTATTTT.

The chain links TRBV29-1 to TRBJ1-3, with 7 bases that match TRBD1. After removal of 7 bases from V and 2 bases from J, the junction contained 5 bases not matched to a gene. In germline, CDR1 is SQVTM, CDR2 ANQGSEA. This CDR3 region has 13 residues. CDR3 in DNA: TGCAGCGGGATCCAGGGGGCTGGAAACACCATATATTTT. It encodes CSGIQGAGNTIYF.

The V and J genes are TRBV7-2 and TRBJ2-3; no firm D call. The CDR3 loop spans 15 amino acids. V was trimmed by 3 bases and J by 0 bases, leaving 10 bases between them. The germline gives CDR1 SGHTA, CDR2 FQGNSA. The CDR3 sequence is CASSFITGSTDTQYF. CDR3 sequence (DNA): TGTGCCAGCAGCTTTATTACCGGGAGCACAGATACGCAGTATTTT.

The chain uses TRBV4-1 and TRBJ1-1; 8 bases fit TRBD1. The CDR3 sequence is 15 residues long. The V segment lost 3 bases and the J segment 2 bases; nucleotides outside the gene matches: 5. Per the germline V gene, CDR1 is MGHRA and CDR2 is YSYEKL. CDR3 DNA: TGCGCCAGCAGCCACGAGACAGGGGATAACACTGAAGCTTTCTTT. It yields the protein CASSHETGDNTEAFF.

The chain carries TRBV5-1 and TRBJ2-2, with 9 bases lining up with TRBD1. V lost 1 base, J lost 0 bases, and 4 bases stayed unmatched. The CDR3 is 17 residues long. CDR1 is SGHRS and CDR2 is YFSETQ in the germline V gene. CDR3 amino acids: CASSLPGQGPNTGELFF. The CDR3, as DNA: TGCGCCAGCAGCTTGCCGGGACAGGGACCGAACACCGGGGAGCTGTTTTTT.

The chain links TRBV25-1 to TRBJ2-6; D ambiguous. With 1 base removed from V and 0 bases from J, the gap between germline ends came to 7 bases. CDR1 is MGHDK, CDR2 SYGVNS, per germline. The CDR3 has 16 amino acids. The CDR3 coding sequence is TGTGCCAGCAGTGAATCACAGAGCTCTGGGGCCAACGTCCTGACTTTC. This translates into CASSESQSSGANVLTF.

V usage is TRBV10-2 and J usage is TRBJ1-6, with unresolved D. Trimming stripped 0 bases from V and 4 bases from J, with 19 bases between. The germline V gene has CDR1 WSHSY and CDR2 SAAADI. The CDR3 runs to 19 residues. The CDR3 loop is CASSESRTGFGEYNSPLHF. The DNA for the CDR3 is TGCGCCAGCAGTGAGTCACGTACGGGGTTTGGCGAGTATAATTCACCCCTCCACTTT.

The chain joins TRBV18 to TRBJ1-1, with 9 positions matching TRBD1. V lost 1 base to trimming and J lost 3 bases; unmatched junction nucleotides: 3. This CDR3 contains 15 residues. In germline, CDR1 is KGHSH, CDR2 LQKENI. CDR3 region: CASSPRQGEDTEAFF. DNA of the CDR3: TGTGCCAGCTCACCACGACAGGGGGAGGACACTGAAGCTTTCTTT.

This chain uses TRBV5-8 with TRBJ1-1, with D unclear. V was trimmed by 1 base and J by 1 base, leaving 8 bases between them. CDR3 length equals 14 residues. CDR1 is SGHTS, CDR2 YDEGEE, per germline. The CDR3: CASSLPRGNTEAFF. The DNA of the CDR3 is TGTGCCAGCAGCTTGCCACGGGGGAACACTGAAGCTTTCTTT.

V usage is TRBV19 and J usage is TRBJ1-1; 10 nucleotides align to TRBD1. This CDR3 is 10 amino acids long. Germline V gene data show CDR1 as LNHDA and CDR2 as SQIVND (reference sequence). V was clipped by 8 bases and J by 11 bases; unmatched bases: 2. DNA for the CDR3: TGTGCCAGTGGGACAGGGGAGGCTTTCTTT. This codes for CASGTGEAFF.

The chain has TRBV6-5 and TRBJ1-2, with TRBD1 matching over 8 bases. The J segment lost 5 bases and the V segment lost 8 bases, leaving 13 bases of the junction unmatched. Germline V lookup: CDR1 MNHEY, CDR2 SVGAGI. The CDR3 has 15 residues. The CDR3 DNA is TGTGCCAGCGGAGGACAGGGAATGTCGACTTATGGCTACACCTTC. Its translation is CASGGQGMSTYGYTF.

The chain combines TRBV7-9 with TRBJ2-7, with D possibly TRBD2 on 5 matching bases. V dropped 5 bases and J dropped 5 bases, with 10 bases sitting between them. CDR3 size: 12 residues. Germline CDR1 SEHNR, CDR2 FQNEAQ (reference sequence). The CDR3 DNA is TGTGCCAGCAGCCAGACGCGGGACGAGCAGTACTTC. This translates into CASSQTRDEQYF.

This clone was picked up one time. The chain employs TRBV7-3 and TRBJ2-3; D gene uncertain. The germline gives CDR1 SGHTA, CDR2 FQGTGA. The CDR3 spans 13 residues. V dropped 5 bases and J dropped 4 bases, with 10 bases sitting between them. CDR3 residues: CASSPPESDTQYF. CDR3 DNA: TGTGCCAGCAGCCCCCCGGAGTCAGATACGCAGTATTTT.

The chain combines TRBV6-5 with TRBJ2-7, with D perhaps TRBD1 (6 bases). V dropped 2 bases and J dropped 6 bases, with 11 bases sitting between them. The CDR3 is 13 residues long. The germline CDR1 and CDR2 sequences are MNHEY and SVGAGI. CDR3 sequence: CASSYNGRGEQYF. CDR3 DNA: TGTGCCAGCAGTTACAACGGCAGGGGCGAGCAGTACTTC.

The chain is built from TRBV19 and TRBJ2-1; D gene unclear. The CDR3 extends over 13 amino acids. From germline, CDR1 is LNHDA and CDR2 SQIVND (reference sequence). V was clipped by 3 bases and J by 7 bases, with 10 bases between them. The CDR3 coding sequence is TGTGCCAGTAGTATGTTAAGCGAGAATGAGCAGTTCTTC. Protein sequence: CASSMLSENEQFF.

This clone was seen only a few times. The chain couples TRBV2 to TRBJ2-7; D is undetermined. Germline CDR1 SNHLY, CDR2 FYNNEI. The V and J ends lost 4 bases and 6 bases respectively, with 7 bases between them. CDR3 length: 11 residues. The CDR3 reads CASSVSVEQYF. CDR3 nucleotides: TGTGCCAGCAGTGTTTCCGTCGAGCAGTACTTC. Full variable domain (outside the CDR3, taken from reference TRBV2 and TRBJ2-7): EPEVTQTPSHQVTQMGQEVILRCVPISNHLYFYWYRQILGQKVEFLVSFYNNEISEKSEIFDDQFSVERPDGSNFTLKIRSTKLEDSAMYFCASSVSVEQYFGPGTRLTVT.

The chain recombines TRBV7-3 with TRBJ1-4, with 8 nucleotides matching TRBD1. V lost 4 bases, J lost 4 bases, and 5 bases stayed unmatched. The CDR3 is 15 amino acids. The V gene's germline CDR1 is SGHTA and CDR2 FQGTGA. CDR3 region: CASSSRGQGNEKLFF. For the CDR3, the DNA is TGTGCCAGCAGCTCCCGAGGACAGGGTAATGAAAAACTGTTTTTT.

About this clone itself: This sample includes further DNA sequences coding for the same CDR3. The CDR3 spells CASSLRGNTGELFF. The DNA of the CDR3 is TGTGCCAGCAGCTTAAGGGGGAACACCGGGGAGCTGTTTTTT. The chain combines TRBV5-4 with TRBJ2-2, with D possibly being TRBD1 (5 bases). CDR3 size: 14 residues. In germline, CDR1 is SGHNT, CDR2 YYREEE (reference sequence). Trimming took 2 bases from V and 1 from J, leaving 6 bases between them.